This T cell receptor (beta chain) was documented in a study of shared clonotypes between healthy human individuals. Across the study: There were three CD4 naive, three CD4 memory, two CD8 naive and one CD8 memory plates per donor. Study-level points and caveats: For naive CD4 cells, around 5% of clonotypes were shared across several donors.

CDR3 size: 17 residues. Germline V lookup: CDR1 MDHEN, CDR2 SYDVKM. Germline trimming cut 2 bases from V and 1 base from J; bases unmatched to any gene: 4. As regards this clone: Antigen: not known.

At the deep level, the assay was run. The genomic DNA of each subset was split evenly across several immunoSEQ plates. TCRdb keeps only in-frame clones here, not all; method: immunoSEQ multiplex PCR. The repertoire holds 2 million to 2.5 million clones, around 90% seen once, with 0.37% in the top ten. V and J are TRBV28 and TRBJ2-2, with TRBD2 matching over 10 bases. This TCR came from a man between 18 and 29 years old in good health. Some clones in this sample may be carry-over from other donors' samples. The specimen was naive CD4+ T cells from PBMCs. Subset of the sample: CD45RA+ positively selected. The CDR3 coding sequence is TGTGCCAGCAGTTTAGGGGGACTAGCGCAGAACACCGGGGAGCTGTTTTTT. Translated, it gives CASSLGGLAQNTGELFF.